The 29 T cell receptor beta chains reported below all come from one sample, sequenced in a study of radiotherapy plus CTLA-4 blockade in lung cancer. Method: immunoSEQ multiplex PCR; TCRdb's copy keeps in-frame clones and lacks some. Among around 85,000 clones, about 86% were seen once, and the ten largest hold about 2%. This material consisted of peripheral blood, taken from a patient treated with radiotherapy plus ipilimumab. Receptors were obtained from a human donor with non-small cell lung cancer who had a partial response to radiotherapy plus ipilimumab.

This clone was seen once. The rearrangement uses TRBV7-2 and TRBJ2-1, with D possibly TRBD1 on 5 matching bases. This CDR3 spans 12 amino acids. V gave up 5 bases and J gave up 9 bases, with 11 bases separating them. The germline gives CDR1 SGHTA, CDR2 FQGNSA. CDR3 DNA sequence: TGTGCCAGCAGCCCCAGGGTCGGTGAGCAGTTCTTC. Its translation: CASSPRVGEQFF.

For this clone: The DNA is left out, because the CDR3 cannot be placed on it with certainty; the CDR3 is given as TCRdb lists it. This rearrangement joins TRBV28 to TRBJ1-5. In germline, CDR1 is MDHEN, CDR2 SYDVKM. The CDR3 region is 14 residues in length, termini included. CDR3 amino acids: CASILGGTNQPQHF.

In DNA form, the CDR3 reads TGTGCCAGCAGTTACTCGACTAGCGGGAGGGGGGATACGCAGTATTTT. It yields the protein CASSYSTSGRGDTQYF. The chain recombines TRBV6-5 with TRBJ2-3, with 14 bases aligning to TRBD2. V lost 0 bases to trimming and J lost 6 bases; unmatched junction nucleotides: 2. Germline V gene data show CDR1 as MNHEY and CDR2 as SVGAGI. CDR3 length equals 16 residues.

The chain recombines TRBV7-9 with TRBJ2-1, with TRBD2 matching 11 bases. J gave up 4 bases and V 5 bases, and 4 bases lay outside the gene matches. The germline V gene encodes CDR1 SEHNR and CDR2 FQNEAQ (reference sequence). This CDR3 comprises 15 residues. The CDR3: CASSRGLAEYNEQFF. The CDR3 nucleotides read TGTGCCAGCAGCAGGGGACTAGCGGAATACAATGAGCAGTTCTTC.

CDR3 protein: CASSVSGSPRQQYV. The CDR3 nucleotides are TGTGCCAGCAGTGTGTCCGGCTCCCCCAGGCAGCAGTACGTC. The chain is built from TRBV6-1 and TRBJ2-7; D gene ambiguous. V lost 4 bases and J 8 bases, leaving 18 bases between the germline ends. The CDR3 runs to 14 residues. CDR1 is MNHNS and CDR2 is SASEGT in the germline V gene.

The chain carries TRBV4-1 and TRBJ1-4, with 7 positions matching TRBD1. V shed 2 bases, J shed 8 bases, and the junction held 11 bases outside the gene matches. This CDR3 spans 16 amino acids. From germline, CDR1 is MGHRA and CDR2 YSYEKL. The CDR3 bases are TGCGCCAGCAGCCAAATGGACAGGCCCGGTGGGGAAAAACTGTTTTTT. Protein: CASSQMDRPGGEKLFF.

V and J are TRBV2 and TRBJ2-7, with TRBD2 identical over 9 bases. The length of the CDR3 is 15 residues. Germline CDR1 is SNHLY and CDR2 is FYNNEI. With V trimmed by 3 bases and J by 4 bases, 7 bases remained unmatched. The CDR3 loop is CASSDEREAGYEQYF. Here the CDR3 DNA reads TGTGCCAGCAGTGACGAGCGGGAGGCAGGGTACGAGCAGTACTTC.

The CDR3 protein is CAISDSTGRDLFF. The CDR3 nucleotides are TGTGCCATCAGTGACTCAACAGGGAGGGATCTGTTTTTT. The rearrangement joins TRBV10-3 to TRBJ1-4; D might be TRBD1 (6 bases). Germline assignment: CDR1 ENHRY and CDR2 SYGVKD. The CDR3 has 13 residues. With 3 bases removed from V and 14 bases from J, the gap between germline ends came to 16 bases.

V usage is TRBV19 and J usage is TRBJ2-3; 12 bases are a match to TRBD2. Losses at the gene ends were 10 bases for V and 3 bases for J; bases not matched to a gene: 11. This CDR3 comprises 16 residues. Germline V gene data show CDR1 as LNHDA and CDR2 as SQIVND (reference sequence). The CDR3 nucleotides read TGTGCCACCAACCCTGACGGACTAGCGGGAACAGATACGCAGTATTTT. The encoded protein is CATNPDGLAGTDTQYF.

The chain joins TRBV5-4 to TRBJ2-7; TRBD1 is a possible D gene (6 bases). From germline, CDR1 is SGHNT and CDR2 YYREEE (reference sequence). V gave up 2 bases and J gave up 6 bases, with 15 bases separating them. The CDR3 totals 14 residues. The CDR3 DNA sequence: TGTGCCAGCAGCTTCCGAACTGGGGGCGGCGAGCAGTACTTC. It translates to CASSFRTGGGEQYF.

V and J are TRBV9 and TRBJ2-3; D is uncertain. With 3 bases removed from V and 2 bases from J, the gap between germline ends came to 10 bases. The CDR3 extends over 14 amino acids. Germline lookup yields CDR1 SGDLS and CDR2 YYNGEE. CDR3 in amino acids: CASSALYNTDTQYF. The CDR3 DNA is TGTGCCAGCAGCGCCCTCTATAACACAGATACGCAGTATTTT.

This rearrangement joins TRBV2 to TRBJ1-2; a weak D match, TRBD1 (6 bases). V was clipped by 5 bases and J by 5 bases, with 9 bases between them. Germline V gene sequence: CDR1 SNHLY, CDR2 FYNNEI. CDR3 length: 12 residues. The chain's CDR3 is CASSSDSYGYTF. The CDR3 DNA reads as TGTGCCAGCAGTTCGGACAGTTATGGCTACACCTTC.

The chain carries TRBV6-1 and TRBJ2-5, with TRBD1 identical over 8 bases. The CDR3 spans 14 residues. The V segment lost 4 bases and the J segment 6 bases; nucleotides outside the gene matches: 7. Germline V gene sequence: CDR1 MNHNS, CDR2 SASEGT. In nucleotides, the CDR3 is TGTGCCAGCAGTGTTGGGACAGGATCAAAGACCCAGTACTTC. Protein product: CASSVGTGSKTQYF.

This clone was picked up one time. The chain carries TRBV5-1 and TRBJ2-1, with a tentative D call TRBD2 (6 bases). Between the trimmed V and J ends, which lost 4 bases and 5 bases, there was a span of 13 bases. The CDR3 covers 14 residues. Germline CDR1 reads SGHRS; CDR2 reads YFSETQ. The DNA for the CDR3 is TGCGCCAGCAGCCCGCGACTAGGGGACAATGAGCAGTTCTTC. Its translation: CASSPRLGDNEQFF.

The V call is TRBV28, the J call TRBJ1-2, with 9 bases lining up with TRBD1. Germline CDR1 reads MDHEN; CDR2 reads SYDVKM. This CDR3 spans 14 amino acids. The trim removed 2 bases at V and 8 bases at J, leaving 6 bases unmatched. The CDR3 spells CASSLTDRGRGYTF. CDR3 in DNA: TGTGCCAGCAGTTTAACCGACAGGGGGAGAGGCTACACCTTC.

The chain is built from TRBV28 and TRBJ1-1; TRBD1 matches 7 bases. This CDR3 has 13 residues. CDR1 and CDR2 from the germline V gene are MDHEN and SYDVKM. The junction had 8 bases not matched to a gene; V was cut back by 8 bases and J by 5 bases. The CDR3 region is CASGYRGWTEAFF. CDR3 DNA: TGTGCCAGCGGATACAGGGGTTGGACTGAAGCTTTCTTT.

The chain joins TRBV2 to TRBJ1-1; no reliable D call. CDR3 length equals 14 residues. V was pared by 8 bases and J by 6 bases, with 19 bases between. Germline CDR1 SNHLY, CDR2 FYNNEI. The CDR3: CASLFQAPSSEAFF. CDR3 nucleotides: TGTGCCAGCCTGTTTCAGGCTCCTTCCTCTGAAGCTTTCTTT.

V usage is TRBV15 and J usage is TRBJ2-4, with TRBD1 identical over 8 bases. This CDR3 region has 15 residues. V shed 1 base and J 6 bases; nucleotides not matched to a gene: 5. The germline V gene encodes CDR1 LNHNV and CDR2 YYDKDF (reference sequence). The DNA of the CDR3 is TGTGCCACCAGCAGAGTAGACAGGGGCACAAACATTCAGTACTTC. Translated, it gives CATSRVDRGTNIQYF.

The chain carries TRBV6-1 and TRBJ1-1; D possibly corresponds to TRBD1 (5 bases). Germline V gives CDR1 MNHNS, CDR2 SASEGT. The CDR3 covers 14 residues. Trimming pared 1 base from V and 3 bases from J, leaving 9 bases between. Written as DNA, the CDR3 is TGTGCCAGCAGTGAAGGACAGATAGACACTGAAGCTTTCTTT. It translates to CASSEGQIDTEAFF.

The CDR3 DNA sequence: TGTGCCAGCATCCCGGCTCGGGAGGGCGAGCAGTACTTC. Translated, it gives CASIPAREGEQYF. The chain carries TRBV28 and TRBJ2-7; TRBD2 aligns across 8 bases. This CDR3 spans 13 amino acids. V shed 7 bases, J shed 6 bases, and the junction held 8 bases outside the gene matches. Germline V gene lookup returns CDR1 MDHEN and CDR2 SYDVKM.

The V and J genes are TRBV9 and TRBJ2-1; D is undetermined. Germline V gene lookup returns CDR1 SGDLS and CDR2 YYNGEE. V gave up 4 bases and J gave up 4 bases, with 15 bases separating them. The CDR3 is made up of 15 amino acids. The CDR3 protein is CASSPREKSYNEQFF. The CDR3 nucleotides read TGTGCCAGCAGCCCTAGAGAAAAATCTTACAATGAGCAGTTCTTC.

The chain recombines TRBV4-3 with TRBJ2-1; 8 bases match TRBD2. After removal of 4 bases from V and 7 bases from J, the junction contained 15 bases not matched to a gene. Germline V gene sequence: CDR1 LGHNA, CDR2 YSLEER. The CDR3 has 17 amino acids. In DNA, the CDR3 is TGCGCCAGCAGCCCCGGGGCGGCGGGAGGCCAGGGGAATGAGCAGTTCTTC. This gives the protein CASSPGAAGGQGNEQFF.

CDR3 nucleotides: TGTGCCATCAGGCAGGGGGCGAGCGACGAGCAGTACGTC. Amino acid sequence: CAIRQGASDEQYV. The chain links TRBV10-3 to TRBJ2-7; TRBD1 agrees at 8 bases. The trim removed 6 bases at V and 5 bases at J, leaving 6 bases unmatched. The CDR3 runs to 13 residues. Germline values: CDR1 ENHRY, CDR2 SYGVKD.

This chain uses TRBV28 with TRBJ2-5; possibly TRBD2 for D (6 bases). Germline V CDR1 and CDR2: MDHEN, SYDVKM. Trimming stripped 6 bases from V and 5 bases from J, with 25 bases between. The CDR3 sequence is 17 residues long. The CDR3 bases are TGTGCCAGCAGCATCCGAGCTGTTAGGGGAGGAGAGGAGACCCAGTACTTC. As protein: CASSIRAVRGGEETQYF.

The chain employs TRBV5-1 and TRBJ2-1, with no clear D. Germline V CDR1 and CDR2: SGHRS, YFSETQ. Trimming shortened V by 4 bases and J by 0 bases, and 17 bases separated the two germline ends. The CDR3 length is 17 residues. In DNA form, the CDR3 reads TGCGCCAGCAGCGCCCCATTAGGCGGCCACTCCTACAATGAGCAGTTCTTC. Protein product: CASSAPLGGHSYNEQFF.

This clone was seen only a few times. This chain uses TRBV5-6 with TRBJ2-1; D is perhaps TRBD2 (5 bases). Deletions cut 0 bases from V and 7 bases from J, with 14 bases between. This CDR3 is built from 15 residues. The germline CDR1 and CDR2 sequences are SGHDT and YYEEEE. As DNA, the CDR3 is TGTGCCAGCAGCTTGGTTAGAGGAGGTAGGAATGAGCAGTTCTTC. Encoded protein: CASSLVRGGRNEQFF. Complete variable domain (other parts from reference TRBV5-6 and TRBJ2-1): DAGVTQSPTHLIKTRGQQVTLRCSPKSGHDTVSWYQQALGQGPQFIFQYYEEEERQRGNFPDRFSGHQFPNYSSELNVNALLLGDSALYLCASSLVRGGRNEQFFGPGTRLTVL.

The chain combines TRBV28 with TRBJ1-2, with TRBD1 matching 12 bases. The J segment lost 5 bases and the V segment lost 7 bases, leaving 8 bases of the junction unmatched. This CDR3 is built from 15 residues. Germline V CDR1 and CDR2: MDHEN, SYDVKM. Here the CDR3 reads CASISGQGAYYGYTF. In DNA form, the CDR3 reads TGTGCCAGCATTTCGGGACAGGGGGCGTATTATGGCTACACCTTC.

The chain uses TRBV6-1 and TRBJ1-5; TRBD1 aligns across 9 bases. The CDR3 runs 18 residues. CDR1 and CDR2 from the germline V gene are MNHNS and SASEGT. Losses at the gene ends were 0 bases for V and 2 bases for J; bases not matched to a gene: 8. The CDR3 reads CASSEALQGQGGNQPQHF. CDR3 nucleotide sequence: TGTGCCAGCAGTGAAGCGCTTCAGGGACAGGGAGGCAATCAGCCCCAGCATTTT.

The chain recombines TRBV27 with TRBJ2-6; maybe TRBD2 (6 bases). V lost 5 bases, J lost 8 bases, and 19 bases lay in between. Germline CDR1 MNHEY, CDR2 SMNVEV (reference sequence). This CDR3 comprises 16 residues. DNA for the CDR3: TGTGCCAGCAGTAAGGGAGGTTTTGGGGGTTCCAACGTCCTGACTTTC. Its translation is CASSKGGFGGSNVLTF.